The clone carrying this T cell receptor (beta chain) was seen a handful of times. Its antigen is unidentified. Per germline, CDR1 MDHEN and CDR2 SYDVKM. Trimming removed 6 bases at V and 1 base at J, with 9 bases between. The CDR3 sequence is 13 residues long. These data are taken from a study of T cells in Graves' hyperthyroidism and ophthalmopathy. Study-level results: Ophthalmopathy could be told apart from stable hyperthyroidism with a 13 V-J model.

8.5 to 10 ml of fresh peripheral blood supplied the PBMCs. RNA transcripts served as the template for amplifying TCR beta CDR3 regions. The HTBI primer set served for first-round RT-PCR of the TCR CDR3. TCRdb called the multiplex PCR reads again in MiXCR, with one record for every CDR3 protein. The data show about 600,000 distinct CDR3 sequences, approximately 15% seen once. The receptor's source is a middle-aged woman with Graves' ophthalmopathy. Input material: blood. The chain uses TRBV28 and TRBJ1-2; D gene uncertain. The CDR3, as DNA: TGTGCCAGCAGCACACCTATTAACTATGGCTACACCTTC. This translates into CASSTPINYGYTF.